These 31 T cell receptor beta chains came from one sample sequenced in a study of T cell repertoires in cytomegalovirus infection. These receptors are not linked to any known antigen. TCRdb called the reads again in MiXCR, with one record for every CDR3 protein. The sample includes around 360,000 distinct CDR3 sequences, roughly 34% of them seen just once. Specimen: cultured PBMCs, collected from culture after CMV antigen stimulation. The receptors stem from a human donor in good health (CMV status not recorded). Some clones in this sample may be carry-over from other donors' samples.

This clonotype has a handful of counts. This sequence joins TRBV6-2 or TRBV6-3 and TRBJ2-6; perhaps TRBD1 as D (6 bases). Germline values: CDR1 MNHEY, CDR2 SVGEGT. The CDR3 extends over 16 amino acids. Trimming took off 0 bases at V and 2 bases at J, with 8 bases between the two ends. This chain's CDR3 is CASSYSQGPGANVLTF. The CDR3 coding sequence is TGTGCCAGCAGTTACTCACAGGGACCTGGGGCCAACGTCCTGACTTTC.

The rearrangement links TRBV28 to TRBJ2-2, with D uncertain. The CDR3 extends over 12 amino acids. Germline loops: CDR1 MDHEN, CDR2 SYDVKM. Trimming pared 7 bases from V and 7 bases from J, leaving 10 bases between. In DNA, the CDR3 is TGTGCCAGCAATGACCATATCGGGGAGCTGTTTTTT. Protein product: CASNDHIGELFF.

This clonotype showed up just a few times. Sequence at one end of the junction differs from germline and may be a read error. CDR3 loop: CATSWGTSGSSYNEQFF. The CDR3 DNA is TGTGCCACCAGTTGGGGGACTAGCGGCAGCTCCTACAATGAGCAGTTCTTC. The V call is TRBV12-3 or TRBV12-4, the J call TRBJ2-1; 11 bases fit TRBD2. The CDR3 has 17 amino acids.

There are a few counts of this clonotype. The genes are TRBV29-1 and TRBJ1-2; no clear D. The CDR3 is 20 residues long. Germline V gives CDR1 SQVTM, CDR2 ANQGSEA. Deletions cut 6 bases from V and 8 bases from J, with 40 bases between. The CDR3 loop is CSVPYSPRVDPRTSPGGYTF. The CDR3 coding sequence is TGCAGCGTCCCCTACTCTCCCCGCGTTGATCCCCGGACGTCCCCAGGAGGCTACACCTTC.

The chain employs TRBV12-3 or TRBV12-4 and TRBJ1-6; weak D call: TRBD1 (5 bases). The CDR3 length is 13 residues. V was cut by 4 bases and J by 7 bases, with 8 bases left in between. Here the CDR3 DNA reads TGTGCCAGCAGTTCACAGGAGAATTCACCCCTCCACTTT. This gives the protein CASSSQENSPLHF.

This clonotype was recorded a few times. CDR3 in amino acids: CASSRSGLAGAETQYF. The CDR3 DNA reads as TGTGCCAGCAGCCGATCGGGACTAGCGGGAGCTGAGACCCAGTACTTC. The chain has TRBV7-8 and TRBJ2-5; 14 positions match TRBD2. CDR3 length: 16 residues. The junction had 7 bases not matched to a gene; V was cut back by 5 bases and J by 5 bases. Germline V gene data show CDR1 as SGHVS and CDR2 as FQNEAQ. Based on the CDR3 plus reference TRBV7-8 and TRBJ2-5, the full variable domain is GAGVSQSPRYKVAKRGQDVALRCDPISGHVSLFWYQQALGQGPEFLTYFQNEAQLDKSGLPSDRFFAERPEGSVSTLKIQRTQQEDSAVYLCASSRSGLAGAETQYFGPGTRLLVL.

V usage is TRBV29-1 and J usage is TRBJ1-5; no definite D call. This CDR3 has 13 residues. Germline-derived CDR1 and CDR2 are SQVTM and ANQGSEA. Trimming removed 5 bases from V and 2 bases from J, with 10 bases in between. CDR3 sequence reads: CSVSPEGNQPQHF. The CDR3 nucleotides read TGCAGCGTTAGCCCTGAGGGCAATCAGCCCCAGCATTTT.

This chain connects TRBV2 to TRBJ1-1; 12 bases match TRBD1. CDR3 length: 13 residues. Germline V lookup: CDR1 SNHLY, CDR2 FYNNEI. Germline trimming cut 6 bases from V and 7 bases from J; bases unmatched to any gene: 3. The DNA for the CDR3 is TGTGCCAGCAGGGGACAGGGGGCGAGTGAAGCTTTCTTT. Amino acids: CASRGQGASEAFF.

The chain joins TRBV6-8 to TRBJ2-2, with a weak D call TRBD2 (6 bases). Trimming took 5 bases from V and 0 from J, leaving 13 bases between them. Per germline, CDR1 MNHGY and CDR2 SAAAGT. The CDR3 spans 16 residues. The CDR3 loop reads CASSSWDSPNTGELFF. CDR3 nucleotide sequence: TGTGCCAGCAGTAGCTGGGACTCCCCGAACACCGGGGAGCTGTTTTTT.

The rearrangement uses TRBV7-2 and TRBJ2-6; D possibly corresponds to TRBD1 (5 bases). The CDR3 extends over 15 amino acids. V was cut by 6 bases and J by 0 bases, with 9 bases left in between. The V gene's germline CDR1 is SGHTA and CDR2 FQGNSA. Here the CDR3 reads CASSRRVSGANVLTF. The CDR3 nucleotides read TGTGCCAGCAGTCGCAGGGTCTCTGGGGCCAACGTCCTGACTTTC.

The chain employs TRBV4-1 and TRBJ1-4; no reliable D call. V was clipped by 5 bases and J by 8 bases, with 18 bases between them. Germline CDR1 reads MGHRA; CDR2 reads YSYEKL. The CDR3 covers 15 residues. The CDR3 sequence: CASSYNPPQEEKLFF. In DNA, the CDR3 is TGCGCCAGCAGCTACAACCCCCCCCAAGAGGAAAAACTGTTTTTT.

The DNA of the CDR3 is TGTGCCAGCAGCAGTTCCTGGTCCGGGGAGCTGTTTTTT. This codes for CASSSSWSGELFF. This sequence joins TRBV7-2 and TRBJ2-2; D is unresolved. In germline, CDR1 is SGHTA, CDR2 FQGNSA. Trimming took off 5 bases at V and 6 bases at J, with 10 bases between the two ends. The CDR3 has 13 residues.

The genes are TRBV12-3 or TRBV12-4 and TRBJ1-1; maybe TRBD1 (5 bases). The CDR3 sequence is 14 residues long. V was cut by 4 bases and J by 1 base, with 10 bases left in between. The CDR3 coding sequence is TGTGCCAGCAGTTACGGGGGTCCGAACACTGAAGCTTTCTTT. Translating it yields CASSYGGPNTEAFF.

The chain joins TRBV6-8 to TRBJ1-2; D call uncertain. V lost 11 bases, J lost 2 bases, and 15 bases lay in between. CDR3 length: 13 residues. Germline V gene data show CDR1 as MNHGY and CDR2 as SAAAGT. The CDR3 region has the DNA TGTGCCTCCCTGAATCCTCTGAACTATGGCTACACCTTC. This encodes CASLNPLNYGYTF.

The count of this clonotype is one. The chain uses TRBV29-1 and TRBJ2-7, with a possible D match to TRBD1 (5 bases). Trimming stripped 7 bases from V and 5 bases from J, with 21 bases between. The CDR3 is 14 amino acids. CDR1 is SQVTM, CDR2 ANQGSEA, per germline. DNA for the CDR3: TGCAGCGCCCTATCAGACCAGGGTTTTAACGAGCAGTACTTC. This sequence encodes CSALSDQGFNEQYF.

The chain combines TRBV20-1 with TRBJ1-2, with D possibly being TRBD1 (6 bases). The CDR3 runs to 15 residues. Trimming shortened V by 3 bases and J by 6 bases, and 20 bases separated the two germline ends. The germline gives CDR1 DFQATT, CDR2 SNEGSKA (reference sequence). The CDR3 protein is CSASEQGGIPDGYTF. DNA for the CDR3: TGCAGTGCTAGCGAACAGGGTGGGATACCAGATGGCTACACCTTC.

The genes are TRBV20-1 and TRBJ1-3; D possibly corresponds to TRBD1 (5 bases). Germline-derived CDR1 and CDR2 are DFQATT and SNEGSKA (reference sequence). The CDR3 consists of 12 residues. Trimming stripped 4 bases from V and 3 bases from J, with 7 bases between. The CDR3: CSATGYGNTIYF. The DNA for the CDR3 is TGCAGTGCTACAGGGTATGGAAACACCATATATTTT.

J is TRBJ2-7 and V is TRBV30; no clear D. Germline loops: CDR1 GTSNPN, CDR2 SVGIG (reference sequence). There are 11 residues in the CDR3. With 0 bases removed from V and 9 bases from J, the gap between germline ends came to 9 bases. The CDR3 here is CAWSVGVWQYF. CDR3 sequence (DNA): TGTGCCTGGAGTGTTGGCGTGTGGCAGTACTTC.

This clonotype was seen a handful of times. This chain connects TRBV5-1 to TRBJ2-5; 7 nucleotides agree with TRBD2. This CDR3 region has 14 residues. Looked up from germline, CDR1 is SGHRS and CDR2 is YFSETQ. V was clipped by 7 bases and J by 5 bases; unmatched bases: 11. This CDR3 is CASSRMAGAETQYF. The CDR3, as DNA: TGCGCCAGCTCCCGAATGGCGGGAGCGGAGACCCAGTACTTC.

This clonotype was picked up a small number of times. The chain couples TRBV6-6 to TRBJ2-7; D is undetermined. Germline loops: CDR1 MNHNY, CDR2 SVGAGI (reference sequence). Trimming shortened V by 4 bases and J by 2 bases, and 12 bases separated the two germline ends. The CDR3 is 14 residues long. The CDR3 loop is CASSSTLKPYEQYF. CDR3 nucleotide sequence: TGTGCCAGCAGTTCGACCCTGAAGCCCTACGAGCAGTACTTC.

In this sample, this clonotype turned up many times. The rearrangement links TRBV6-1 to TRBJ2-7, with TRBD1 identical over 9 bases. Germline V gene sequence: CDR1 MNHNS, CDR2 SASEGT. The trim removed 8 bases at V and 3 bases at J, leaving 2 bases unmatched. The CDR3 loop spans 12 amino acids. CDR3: CASGQGFYEQYV. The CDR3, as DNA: TGTGCCAGCGGACAGGGGTTCTACGAGCAGTACGTC.

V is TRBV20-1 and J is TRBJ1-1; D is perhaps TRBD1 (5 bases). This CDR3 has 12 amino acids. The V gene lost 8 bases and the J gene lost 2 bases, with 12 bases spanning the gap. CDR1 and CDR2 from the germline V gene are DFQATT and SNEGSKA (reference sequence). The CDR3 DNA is TGCAGTAGAGATCAGGGAAACACTGAAGCTTTCTTT. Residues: CSRDQGNTEAFF.

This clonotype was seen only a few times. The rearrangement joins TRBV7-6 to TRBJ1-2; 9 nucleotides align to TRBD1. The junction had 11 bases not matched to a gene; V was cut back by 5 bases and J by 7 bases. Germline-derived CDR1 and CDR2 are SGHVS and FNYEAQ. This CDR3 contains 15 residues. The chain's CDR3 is CASSPPGTGLSGYTF. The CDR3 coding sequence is TGTGCCAGCAGCCCCCCCGGGACAGGGCTGAGTGGCTACACCTTC.

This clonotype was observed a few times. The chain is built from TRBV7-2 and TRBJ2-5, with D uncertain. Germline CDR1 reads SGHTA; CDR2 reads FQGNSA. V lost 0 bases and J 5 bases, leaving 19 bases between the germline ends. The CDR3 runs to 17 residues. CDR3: CASSLASSGAILETQYF. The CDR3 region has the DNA TGTGCCAGCAGCTTAGCCTCTTCCGGAGCCATTCTGGAGACCCAGTACTTC. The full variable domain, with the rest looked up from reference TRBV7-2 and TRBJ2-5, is GAGVSQSPSNKVTEKGKDVELRCDPISGHTALYWYRQSLGQGLEFLIYFQGNSAPDKSGLPSDRFSAERTGGSVSTLTIQRTQQEDSAVYLCASSLASSGAILETQYFGPGTRLLVL.

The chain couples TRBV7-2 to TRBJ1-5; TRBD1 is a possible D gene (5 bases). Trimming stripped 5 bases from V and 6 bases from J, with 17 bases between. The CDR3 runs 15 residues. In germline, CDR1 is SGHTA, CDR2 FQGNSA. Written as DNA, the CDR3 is TGTGCCAGCAGCGCTCGACAGTCAATGGGTCAGCCCCAGCATTTT. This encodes CASSARQSMGQPQHF.

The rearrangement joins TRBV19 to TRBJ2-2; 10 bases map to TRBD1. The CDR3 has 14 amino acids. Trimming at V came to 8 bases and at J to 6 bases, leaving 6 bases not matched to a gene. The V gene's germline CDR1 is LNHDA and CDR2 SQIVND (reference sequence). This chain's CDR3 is CASVDRGQAGELFF. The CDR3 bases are TGTGCCAGTGTTGACAGGGGGCAGGCCGGGGAGCTGTTTTTT.

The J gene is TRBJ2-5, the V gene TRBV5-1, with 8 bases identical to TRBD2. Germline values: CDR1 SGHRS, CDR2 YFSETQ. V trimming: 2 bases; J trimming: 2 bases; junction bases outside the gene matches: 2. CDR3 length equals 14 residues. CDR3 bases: TGCGCCAGCAGCTTTACTAGCGGTCAAGAGACCCAGTACTTC. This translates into CASSFTSGQETQYF. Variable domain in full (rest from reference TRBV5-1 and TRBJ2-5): KAGVTQTPRYLIKTRGQQVTLSCSPISGHRSVSWYQQTPGQGLQFLFEYFSETQRNKGNFPGRFSGRQFSNSRSEMNVSTLELGDSALYLCASSFTSGQETQYFGPGTRLLVL.

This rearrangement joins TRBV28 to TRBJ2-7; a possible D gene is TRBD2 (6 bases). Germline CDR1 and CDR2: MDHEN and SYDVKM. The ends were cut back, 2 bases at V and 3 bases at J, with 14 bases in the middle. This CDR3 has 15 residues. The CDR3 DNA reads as TGTGCCAGCAGTTTACCGGGAGCGAACTTCTACGAGCAGTACTTC. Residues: CASSLPGANFYEQYF.

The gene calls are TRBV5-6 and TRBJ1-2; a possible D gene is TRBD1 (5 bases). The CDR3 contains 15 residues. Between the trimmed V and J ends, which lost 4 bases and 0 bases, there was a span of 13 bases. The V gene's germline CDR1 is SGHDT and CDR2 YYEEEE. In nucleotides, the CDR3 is TGTGCCAGCAGCCGGAGGGACGCCACTAACTATGGCTACACCTTC. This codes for CASSRRDATNYGYTF.

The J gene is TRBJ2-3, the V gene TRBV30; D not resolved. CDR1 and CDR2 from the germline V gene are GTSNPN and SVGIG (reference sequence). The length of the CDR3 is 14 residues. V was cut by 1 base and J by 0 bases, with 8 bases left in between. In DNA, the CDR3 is TGTGCCTGGAGTGGTAGTCGGAGCACAGATACGCAGTATTTT. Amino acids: CAWSGSRSTDTQYF.

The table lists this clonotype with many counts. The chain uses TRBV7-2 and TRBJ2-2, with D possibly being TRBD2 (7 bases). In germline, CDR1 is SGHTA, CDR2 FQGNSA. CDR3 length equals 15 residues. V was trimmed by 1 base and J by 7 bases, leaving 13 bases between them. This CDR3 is CASSLDAGEGGELFF. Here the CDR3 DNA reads TGTGCCAGCAGCTTAGATGCAGGGGAGGGCGGGGAGCTGTTTTTT.